What follows are 22 T cell receptor beta chains derived from one specimen sequenced in a study of T cell repertoires in cytomegalovirus infection. TCRdb fed the reads into MiXCR, producing one record per CDR3 protein. The sample includes hundreds of thousands of distinct CDR3 sequences, under 40% of them seen just once. The sequenced sample was PBMCs. Every receptor here comes from a human donor in good health (CMV status not recorded). Some clones in this sample may be carry-over from other donors' samples.

The V and J genes are TRBV18 and TRBJ2-1, with 7 bases identical to TRBD1. With 4 bases clipped from V and 5 bases from J, the junction kept 5 bases outside the gene matches. CDR1 is KGHSH and CDR2 is LQKENI in the germline V gene. CDR3 length equals 14 residues. The CDR3 reads CASSRSGQHNEQFF. For the CDR3, the DNA is TGTGCCAGCTCACGCTCGGGACAGCACAATGAGCAGTTCTTC.

This chain joins TRBV7-6 and TRBJ2-2; 7 bases line up with TRBD1. V shed 3 bases and J 0 bases; nucleotides not matched to a gene: 1. The CDR3 is 15 amino acids. The germline V gene encodes CDR1 SGHVS and CDR2 FNYEAQ. CDR3 nucleotide sequence: TGTGCCAGCAGCTTTGGGACAGCGAACACCGGGGAGCTGTTTTTT. This sequence encodes CASSFGTANTGELFF.

The gene calls are TRBV3-1 and TRBJ2-5; D gene unclear. The CDR3 loop spans 12 amino acids. Looked up from germline, CDR1 is LGHDT and CDR2 is YNNKEL (reference sequence). Trimming took 4 bases from V and 7 from J, leaving 10 bases between them. CDR3 in amino acids: CASSLNTGTQYF. In DNA, the CDR3 is TGTGCCAGCAGCCTTAACACTGGGACCCAGTACTTC.

This clonotype was observed a handful of times. V is TRBV27 and J is TRBJ2-1; 11 bases line up with TRBD2. Trimming cost V 5 bases and J 9 bases; bases outside gene matches: 12. Germline V CDR1 and CDR2: MNHEY, SMNVEV (reference sequence). The CDR3 runs 16 residues. The CDR3 nucleotides read TGTGCCAGCAGTATCCTACTAGCGGGGGAGCTGGTTGAGCAGTTCTTC. It yields the protein CASSILLAGELVEQFF.

Of note for this clonotype: The CDR3 carries no conserved terminal phenylalanine or tryptophan, so it likely arises from a read error. V gene TRBV7-3 combines with J gene TRBJ2-7; 8 bases fit TRBD2. Germline assignment: CDR1 SGHTA and CDR2 FQGTGA. V trimming: 1 base; J trimming: 3 bases; junction bases outside the gene matches: 8. There are 16 residues in the CDR3. The CDR3 DNA reads TGTGCCAGCAGCTTAAAGGTTAGCGGGGCCTTCTACGAGCAGTACTTA. Protein sequence: CASSLKVSGAFYEQYL.

In this sample, this clonotype turned up once. The J gene is TRBJ1-2, the V gene TRBV5-6, with D perhaps TRBD1 (5 bases). Trimming left V 5 bases short and J 6 bases short, with 17 bases between. Germline CDR1 is SGHDT and CDR2 is YYEEEE. This CDR3 has 14 amino acids. The CDR3 is CASSYEGWKDGYTF. The CDR3 nucleotides read TGTGCCAGCAGTTATGAGGGGTGGAAGGATGGCTACACCTTC. Full variable domain (remainder filled in from reference TRBV5-6 and TRBJ1-2): DAGVTQSPTHLIKTRGQQVTLRCSPKSGHDTVSWYQQALGQGPQFIFQYYEEEERQRGNFPDRFSGHQFPNYSSELNVNALLLGDSALYLCASSYEGWKDGYTFGSGTRLTVV.

This clonotype was observed many times. The chain joins TRBV7-2 to TRBJ1-1, with a tentative D call TRBD1 (5 bases). This CDR3 spans 13 amino acids. CDR1 SGHTA and CDR2 FQGNSA come from the germline V gene. Trimming left V 5 bases short and J 3 bases short, with 10 bases between. CDR3 loop: CASSRDGDTEAFF. In DNA, the CDR3 is TGTGCCAGCAGCCGGGACGGAGACACTGAAGCTTTCTTT.

V usage is TRBV12-3 or TRBV12-4 and J usage is TRBJ2-7; TRBD2 matches at 11 bases. V gave up 6 bases and J gave up 0 bases; unmatched junction bases: 7. The CDR3 totals 16 residues. The CDR3 loop reads CASRHTLAGDSYEQYF. As DNA, the CDR3 is TGTGCCAGCAGACATACACTAGCGGGGGACTCCTACGAGCAGTACTTC.

This clonotype was seen ten or more times. This chain connects TRBV7-2 to TRBJ2-7; 10 bases agree with TRBD2. V was pared by 7 bases and J by 3 bases, with 6 bases of the junction left unmatched. CDR1 SGHTA and CDR2 FQGNSA come from the germline V gene. The CDR3 runs 14 residues. The DNA for the CDR3 is TGTGCCAGCAAGCGGGGGGGACTATACTACGAGCAGTACTTC. This translates into CASKRGGLYYEQYF.

The table lists this clonotype with a count of one. This rearrangement joins TRBV4-3 to TRBJ2-2; no firm D call. This CDR3 has 13 residues. The germline V gene has CDR1 LGHNA and CDR2 YSLEER. The germline V and J ends were trimmed by 3 bases and 6 bases, with 8 bases remaining between them. The CDR3 DNA sequence: TGCGCCAGCAGCCACTACCCGTCCGGGGAGCTGTTTTTT. It encodes CASSHYPSGELFF.

This clonotype was counted many times. The rearrangement links TRBV7-2 to TRBJ2-1; the D gene is possibly TRBD1 (6 bases). Germline assignment: CDR1 SGHTA and CDR2 FQGNSA. CDR3 length: 15 amino acids. The ends were cut back, 5 bases at V and 0 bases at J, with 11 bases in the middle. The CDR3 region is CASSPGVSSYNEQFF. CDR3 coding DNA: TGTGCCAGCAGCCCAGGGGTGAGCTCCTACAATGAGCAGTTCTTC.

The sample holds a few counts of this clonotype. The chain uses TRBV7-6 and TRBJ2-5, with D perhaps matching TRBD1 (5 bases). Trimming removed 9 bases from V and 4 bases from J, with 12 bases in between. There are 12 residues in the CDR3. Per the germline V gene, CDR1 is SGHVS and CDR2 is FNYEAQ. CDR3 region: CASAGLGETQYF. The CDR3 DNA follows: TGTGCCAGTGCAGGGCTGGGAGAGACCCAGTACTTC.

The chain employs TRBV11-2 and TRBJ2-1; TRBD2 matches at 13 bases. The V and J ends lost 3 bases and 6 bases, in that order; junction bases with no gene match: 2. The CDR3 length is 15 residues. Germline loops: CDR1 SGHAT, CDR2 FQNNGV. This CDR3 is CASSLTSGGINEQFF. The CDR3 coding sequence is TGTGCCAGCAGCTTGACTAGCGGGGGGATCAATGAGCAGTTCTTC.

This clonotype was picked up a small number of times. V gene TRBV6-5 combines with J gene TRBJ1-2; tentative D call: TRBD1 (5 bases). The CDR3 extends over 15 amino acids. Per the germline V gene, CDR1 is MNHEY and CDR2 is SVGAGI. V was pared by 0 bases and J by 6 bases, with 14 bases between. The CDR3 nucleotides read TGTGCCAGCAGTTACTCGTTTCGGGGCAGTGATGGCTACACCTTC. It yields the protein CASSYSFRGSDGYTF.

The table lists this clonotype with many counts. This rearrangement joins TRBV12-3 or TRBV12-4 to TRBJ1-1; D not resolved. With 8 bases removed from V and 5 bases from J, the gap between germline ends came to 18 bases. The CDR3 runs 14 residues. CDR3 coding DNA: TGTGCCAGCGGACGGGCAACGGGCCGGACTGAAGCTTTCTTT. It specifies CASGRATGRTEAFF.

A note on this clonotype: An end of the junction differs from the germline gene, which may be a read error. The chain combines TRBV14 with TRBJ2-7, with a weak D call TRBD1 (6 bases). The V gene's germline CDR1 is SGHDN and CDR2 FVKESK. The CDR3 is 13 amino acids. The CDR3, as DNA: TGTGCCAGCAGCAAAGAACAGGGCTACGAGCAGTACTTC. This encodes CASSKEQGYEQYF.

In regard to this clonotype: Mismatch with germline at one junction end may stem from a read error. The chain links TRBV7-2 to TRBJ2-2; D is undetermined. The CDR3 runs to 14 residues. Germline V CDR1 and CDR2: SGHTA, FQGNSA. The CDR3 is CASILHAHTGELFF. The CDR3 DNA sequence: TGTGCCAGCATCTTACACGCACACACCGGGGAGCTGTTTTTT.

This clonotype was seen more than once but under ten times. The chain joins TRBV20-1 to TRBJ1-5, with D hard to call. CDR1 and CDR2 from the germline V gene are DFQATT and SNEGSKA (reference sequence). V shed 0 bases and J shed 0 bases, with 9 bases lying between them. This CDR3 is 15 amino acids long. CDR3 coding DNA: TGCAGTGCTAGAGATTTTGTGGGTAGCAATCAGCCCCAGCATTTT. Residues: CSARDFVGSNQPQHF.

This clonotype was recorded many times. The V and J genes are TRBV7-2 and TRBJ1-1; D gene unclear. The CDR3 has 16 residues. V lost 5 bases, J lost 5 bases, and 21 bases lay in between. Germline V gene data show CDR1 as SGHTA and CDR2 as FQGNSA. As DNA, the CDR3 is TGTGCCAGCAGCCCGGAGGGAGGTAGCGAGGGAACTGAAGCTTTCTTT. Translated: CASSPEGGSEGTEAFF.

In its sample, this clonotype was seen many times. This chain uses TRBV7-9 with TRBJ2-5, with D possibly TRBD2 on 5 matching bases. The CDR3 length is 14 residues. V dropped 4 bases and J dropped 2 bases, with 11 bases sitting between them. Germline V gives CDR1 SEHNR, CDR2 FQNEAQ (reference sequence). For the CDR3, the DNA is TGTGCCAGCAGCTCAGACGGGAATCAAGAGACCCAGTACTTC. Protein sequence: CASSSDGNQETQYF.

The V and J genes are TRBV6-2 or TRBV6-3 and TRBJ1-6; D not certain. Germline values: CDR1 MNHEY, CDR2 SVGEGT. Trimming stripped 2 bases from V and 6 bases from J, with 5 bases between. The CDR3 is made up of 13 amino acids. DNA of the CDR3: TGTGCCAGCAGTTACGGAGTTAATTCACCCCTCCACTTT. Amino acid sequence: CASSYGVNSPLHF.

The CDR3 bases are TGCGCCAGCAGCCAAACTGCGAGGGAAGACTATGGCTACACCTTC. Protein sequence: CASSQTAREDYGYTF. The chain is built from TRBV4-1 and TRBJ1-2, with D uncertain. The V end was cut by 2 bases, the J end by 3 bases, with 13 bases between. The CDR3 sequence is 15 residues long. Looked up from germline, CDR1 is MGHRA and CDR2 is YSYEKL.